These 17 T cell receptor beta chains were all obtained from the same sample, sequenced in a study of shared clonotypes between healthy human individuals. Assay: immunoSEQ multiplex PCR; the TCRdb copy retains only in-frame clones and omits some. This repertoire shows about 690,000 clones, about 90% found once; its top ten account for 30% to 40%. Sequenced sample: memory CD8+ T cells from PBMCs. Documented subset: CD45RO+ cells pooled with CCR7-negative TemRA cells. These receptors came from a man between 18 and 29 years old in good health. Some clones in this sample may be carry-over from other donors' samples.

The rearrangement uses TRBV9 and TRBJ2-5; 8 positions match TRBD1. The J call could be wrong; TRBJ2-7 is a better fit for the DNA end. The CDR3 is 15 residues long. CDR1 is SGDLS, CDR2 YYNGEE, per germline. This CDR3 is CASSPGQGRPYEQYF. The DNA of the CDR3 is TGTGCCAGCAGCCCCGGACAGGGCAGACCCTACGAGCAGTACTTC.

The chain couples TRBV28 to TRBJ1-2; D is possibly TRBD1 (6 bases). The CDR3 spans 13 residues. Per germline, CDR1 MDHEN and CDR2 SYDVKM. V lost 3 bases, J lost 4 bases, and 9 bases lay in between. As DNA, the CDR3 is TGTGCCAGCAGTTTCGACAGGATCTATGGCTACACCTTC. Residues: CASSFDRIYGYTF.

The chain carries TRBV18 and TRBJ1-4; D may be TRBD1 (5 bases). The CDR3 length is 14 residues. Germline V gene sequence: CDR1 KGHSH, CDR2 LQKENI. V dropped 6 bases and J dropped 6 bases, with 14 bases sitting between them. The CDR3 spells CASSRTRGDEKLFF. CDR3 DNA sequence: TGTGCCAGCTCCCGAACAAGGGGTGATGAAAAACTGTTTTTT.

The chain joins TRBV13 to TRBJ1-2; tentatively, D is TRBD1 (6 bases). V lost 5 bases and J lost 8, with 18 bases in between. Germline values: CDR1 PRHDT, CDR2 FYEKMQ (reference sequence). This CDR3 region has 14 residues. CDR3 region: CASSPRGGGVGYTF. Written as DNA, the CDR3 is TGTGCCAGCAGCCCCCGCGGAGGGGGAGTAGGCTACACCTTC.

The gene calls are TRBV25-1 and TRBJ1-5; D perhaps matches TRBD1 (5 bases). The CDR3 has 13 residues. Germline V gene data show CDR1 as MGHDK and CDR2 as SYGVNS. The V end was cut by 3 bases, the J end by 7 bases, with 10 bases between. The CDR3 loop reads CASSDGARQPQHF. CDR3 bases: TGTGCCAGCAGTGATGGGGCTAGGCAGCCCCAGCATTTT.

The chain recombines TRBV27 with TRBJ2-1, with TRBD1 identical over 8 bases. The ends lost 2 bases at V and 7 bases at J; junction bases unmatched: 4. The CDR3 sequence is 14 residues long. Germline V CDR1 and CDR2: MNHEY, SMNVEV (reference sequence). The chain's CDR3 is CASSLRTGWNEQFF. The CDR3 DNA sequence: TGTGCCAGCAGTTTAAGGACAGGGTGGAATGAGCAGTTCTTC.

This clone has a single count. This rearrangement joins TRBV6-5 to TRBJ2-7, with unresolved D. V was clipped by 5 bases and J by 4 bases, with 12 bases between them. CDR1 is MNHEY and CDR2 is SVGAGI in the germline V gene. The CDR3 is 13 amino acids. The CDR3 bases are TGTGCCAGCAGTCCCTTCGGCGCGTACGAGCAGTACTTC. Amino acid sequence: CASSPFGAYEQYF.

The sample holds one count of this clone. This rearrangement joins TRBV4-1 to TRBJ2-2; 10 nucleotides line up with TRBD2. Germline V lookup: CDR1 MGHRA, CDR2 YSYEKL. This CDR3 has 15 residues. V lost 6 bases and J lost 4; bases outside the gene matches: 5. The CDR3 here is CASRIAGGRTGELFF. The CDR3 DNA is TGCGCCAGCAGAATAGCGGGAGGCCGCACCGGGGAGCTGTTTTTT.

This clone is a singleton in its sample. The gene calls are TRBV6-5 and TRBJ2-1; D is undetermined. The CDR3 runs 15 residues. Germline V lookup: CDR1 MNHEY, CDR2 SVGAGI. V was shortened by 0 bases and J by 7 bases, with 13 bases between the two germline ends. The CDR3 DNA reads as TGTGCCAGCAGTTACTCCTATGGGCACGAAAATGAGCAGTTCTTC. Amino acids: CASSYSYGHENEQFF.

This chain joins TRBV10-3 and TRBJ1-2; TRBD1 aligns across 7 bases. The germline gives CDR1 ENHRY, CDR2 SYGVKD. Germline trimming cut 10 bases from V and 3 bases from J; bases unmatched to any gene: 17. This CDR3 is built from 16 residues. This chain's CDR3 is CATRGLTGYGDYGYTF. The CDR3 DNA follows: TGTGCCACCAGGGGTCTGACAGGGTACGGAGACTATGGCTACACCTTC.

This clone appeared once. V gene TRBV10-3 combines with J gene TRBJ2-5, with TRBD1 as a possible D gene (6 bases). The assigned J gene may be wrong: the sequence end matches TRBJ2-7 better. Germline-derived CDR1 and CDR2 are ENHRY and SYGVKD. The CDR3 runs to 14 residues. The CDR3 DNA reads as TGTGCCATCAGTGTACCGGACAGCTCCTACGAGCAGTACTTC. This translates into CAISVPDSSYEQYF.

This clone was observed a handful of times. Additional DNA sequences in this sample encode the identical CDR3. The chain combines TRBV27 with TRBJ2-7, with D unclear. The CDR3 runs 13 residues. Germline-derived CDR1 and CDR2 are MNHEY and SMNVEV (reference sequence). Between the trimmed V and J ends, which lost 2 bases and 0 bases, there was a span of 5 bases. Here the CDR3 DNA reads TGTGCCAGCAGTTTAACAGTCTCCTACGAGCAGTACTTC. Its translation: CASSLTVSYEQYF.

V gene TRBV28 combines with J gene TRBJ2-7, with D perhaps TRBD2 (7 bases). V was shortened by 6 bases and J by 3 bases, with 18 bases between the two germline ends. The CDR3 covers 15 residues. CDR1 is MDHEN, CDR2 SYDVKM, per germline. CDR3 coding DNA: TGTGCCAGCAGCCGAGAGGGGGGGCTGGTCTACGAGCAGTACTTC. This translates into CASSREGGLVYEQYF.

V gene TRBV4-1 combines with J gene TRBJ2-5; TRBD2 aligns across 9 bases. Trimming at V came to 2 bases and at J to 2 bases, leaving 3 bases not matched to a gene. CDR1 MGHRA and CDR2 YSYEKL come from the germline V gene. CDR3 length: 15 residues. CDR3 loop: CASSQRGLAQETQYF. CDR3 bases: TGCGCCAGCAGCCAAAGGGGACTAGCACAAGAGACCCAGTACTTC.

This clone showed up just once. The V gene is TRBV28, the J gene TRBJ2-3, with TRBD2 matching 11 bases. Trimming cost V 6 bases and J 11 bases; bases outside gene matches: 7. The CDR3 contains 13 residues. From germline, CDR1 is MDHEN and CDR2 SYDVKM. This CDR3 is CASRLSGRGLQYF. Written as DNA, the CDR3 is TGTGCCAGCAGGCTTAGCGGGAGGGGTCTGCAGTATTTT.

The DNA of the CDR3 is TGTGCCAGCAGCGGTGGGGCCCCCTACAATGAGCAGTTCTTC. This encodes CASSGGAPYNEQFF. This sequence joins TRBV9 and TRBJ2-1; perhaps TRBD1 as D (5 bases). This CDR3 has 14 amino acids. The germline CDR1 and CDR2 sequences are SGDLS and YYNGEE. V lost 3 bases and J lost 2, with 9 bases in between.

This chain links TRBV27 with TRBJ2-1; D is ambiguous. There are 16 residues in the CDR3. Germline V gene sequence: CDR1 MNHEY, CDR2 SMNVEV (reference sequence). V was clipped by 6 bases and J by 0 bases, with 15 bases between them. The CDR3 DNA sequence: TGTGCCAGCAGCCTGTGGCGTCAGAGCTCCTACAATGAGCAGTTCTTC. Its protein product is CASSLWRQSSYNEQFF.